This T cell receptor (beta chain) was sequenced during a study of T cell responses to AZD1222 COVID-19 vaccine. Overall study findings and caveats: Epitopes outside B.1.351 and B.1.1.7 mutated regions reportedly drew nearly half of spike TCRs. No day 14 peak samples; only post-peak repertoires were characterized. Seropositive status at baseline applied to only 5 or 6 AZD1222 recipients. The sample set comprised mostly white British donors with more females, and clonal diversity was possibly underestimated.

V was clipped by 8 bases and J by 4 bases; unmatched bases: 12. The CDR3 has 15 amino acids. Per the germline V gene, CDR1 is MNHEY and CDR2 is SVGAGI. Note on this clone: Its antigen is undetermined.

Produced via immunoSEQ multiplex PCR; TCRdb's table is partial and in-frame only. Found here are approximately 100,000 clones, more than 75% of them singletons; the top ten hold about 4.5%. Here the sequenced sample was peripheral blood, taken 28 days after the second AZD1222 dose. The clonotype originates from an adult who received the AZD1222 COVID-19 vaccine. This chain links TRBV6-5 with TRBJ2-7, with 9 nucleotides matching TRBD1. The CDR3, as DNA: TGTGCCAGCGGAACAGGGGGCCCAATACGGTACGAGCAGTACTTC. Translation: CASGTGGPIRYEQYF.